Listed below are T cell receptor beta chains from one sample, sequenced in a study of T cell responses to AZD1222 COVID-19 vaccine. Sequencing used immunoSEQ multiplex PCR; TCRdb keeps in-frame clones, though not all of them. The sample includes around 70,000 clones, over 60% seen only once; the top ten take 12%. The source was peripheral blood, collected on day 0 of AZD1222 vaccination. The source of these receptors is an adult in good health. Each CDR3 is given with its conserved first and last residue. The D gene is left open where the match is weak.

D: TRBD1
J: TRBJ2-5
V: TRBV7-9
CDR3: CASSHSRQGPGTQYF

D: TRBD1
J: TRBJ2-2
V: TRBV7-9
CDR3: CASSLLFDGGQGRTGELFF

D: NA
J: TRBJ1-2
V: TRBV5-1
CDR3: CASSPSNNYGYTF

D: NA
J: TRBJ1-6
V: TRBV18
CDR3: CASSPSGVRNRFGNSPLHF

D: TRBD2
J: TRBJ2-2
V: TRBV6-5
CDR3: CASSYGTSGTGELFF

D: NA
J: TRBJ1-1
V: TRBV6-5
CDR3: CASSYSGIAFF

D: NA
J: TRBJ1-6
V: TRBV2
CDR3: CASSEGVREGSPLHF

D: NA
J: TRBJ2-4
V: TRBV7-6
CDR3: CASSPTGPAKNIQYF

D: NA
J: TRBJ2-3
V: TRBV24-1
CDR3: CATSAMGGTQYF

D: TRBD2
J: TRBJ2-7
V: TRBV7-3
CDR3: CASSLRSSGGTYEQYF

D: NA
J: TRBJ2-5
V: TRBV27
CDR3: CASSFVEKETQYF

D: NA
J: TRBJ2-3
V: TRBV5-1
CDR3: CASSSSVFGTDTQYF

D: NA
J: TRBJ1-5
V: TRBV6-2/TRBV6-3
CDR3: CASSPRFGGPNQPQHF

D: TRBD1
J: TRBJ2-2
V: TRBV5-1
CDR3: CASSLESPGQGYGELFF

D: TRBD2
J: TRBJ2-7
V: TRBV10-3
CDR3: CAISGTSGGNEQYF

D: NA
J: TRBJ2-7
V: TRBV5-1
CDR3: CASNEPGAYEQYF

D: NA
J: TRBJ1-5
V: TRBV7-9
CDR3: CASSYYTGFDQPQHF

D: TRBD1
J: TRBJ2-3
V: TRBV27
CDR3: CASSLRTVTGGMDTQYF

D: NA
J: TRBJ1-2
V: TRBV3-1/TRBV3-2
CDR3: CATSPDGYGYTF

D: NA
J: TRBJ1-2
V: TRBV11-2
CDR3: CASSAIQGWDGYTF

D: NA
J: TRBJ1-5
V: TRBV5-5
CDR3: CASSVGGAGRNQPQHF

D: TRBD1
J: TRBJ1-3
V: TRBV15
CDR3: CATSGRQGSGNTIYF

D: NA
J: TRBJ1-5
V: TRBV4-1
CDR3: CASSPNLGVNQPQHF

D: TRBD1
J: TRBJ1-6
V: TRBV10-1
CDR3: CASSAAGGNSPLHF

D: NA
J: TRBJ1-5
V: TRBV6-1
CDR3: CASSEQASNQPQHF

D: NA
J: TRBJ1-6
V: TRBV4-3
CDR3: CASSQDLETGGLPYNSPLHF

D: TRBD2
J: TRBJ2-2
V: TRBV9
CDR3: CASSPGRGAVGELFF

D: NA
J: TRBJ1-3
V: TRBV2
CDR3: CASSEPAEFSLHSGNTIYF

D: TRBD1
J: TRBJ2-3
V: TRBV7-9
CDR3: CASSRDRGRDTQYF

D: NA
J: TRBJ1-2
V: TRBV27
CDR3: CASSLSVAYGYTF

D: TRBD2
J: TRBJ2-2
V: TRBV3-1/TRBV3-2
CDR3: CASSQLAGAYTGELFF

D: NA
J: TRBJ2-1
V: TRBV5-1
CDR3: CASSYRGPNNEQFF

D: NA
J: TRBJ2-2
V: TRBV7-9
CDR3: CASSLVEGNTGELFF

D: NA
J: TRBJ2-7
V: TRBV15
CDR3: CATSRDRGVVYEQYF

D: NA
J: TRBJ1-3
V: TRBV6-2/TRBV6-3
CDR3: CASSYLGPGGGNTIYF

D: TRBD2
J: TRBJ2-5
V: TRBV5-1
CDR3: CASSLNPAGNQETQYF

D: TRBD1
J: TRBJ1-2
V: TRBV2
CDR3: CASRVDREGNYGYTF

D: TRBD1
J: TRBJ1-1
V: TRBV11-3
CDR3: CASSPGQGLTEAFF

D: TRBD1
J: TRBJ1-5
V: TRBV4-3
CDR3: CASSQDHRGRQPQHF

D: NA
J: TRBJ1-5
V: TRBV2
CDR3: CATENGGNQPQHF

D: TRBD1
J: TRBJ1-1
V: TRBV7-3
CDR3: CASSSQGDTEAFF

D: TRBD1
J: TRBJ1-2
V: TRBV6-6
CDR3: CASNRPGTGTQGYTF

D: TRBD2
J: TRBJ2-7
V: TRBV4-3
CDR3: CASSQTLSGTWEQYF

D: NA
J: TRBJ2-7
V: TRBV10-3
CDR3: CATHGGGAAYEQYF

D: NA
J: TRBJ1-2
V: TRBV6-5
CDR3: CASSPVAGANYGYTF

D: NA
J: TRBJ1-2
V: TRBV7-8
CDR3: CASSLGWIYTF

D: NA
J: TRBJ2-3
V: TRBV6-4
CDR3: CASSEGGHTDTQYF

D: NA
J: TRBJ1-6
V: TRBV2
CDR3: CASGPDYNSPLHF

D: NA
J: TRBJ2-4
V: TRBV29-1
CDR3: CSVRTELAKNIQYF

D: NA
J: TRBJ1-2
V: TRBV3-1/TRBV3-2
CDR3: CASSNRPREVYGYTF